This TCR beta chain emerged from a study of shared clonotypes between healthy human individuals. Findings and caveats of the study: In a handful of donors, around 5% of naive CD4 clonotypes appeared in common.

Regarding this clone: Its cognate antigen is unknown.

CDR3 length: 16 amino acids. V lost 1 base and J 1 base, leaving 11 bases between the germline ends. CDR1 and CDR2 (germline): SGHVS, FQNEAQ. Only in-frame clones appear in the TCRdb table, and some are missing; sequencing was by immunoSEQ multiplex PCR. The profile shows about 600,000 clones, 97% of them singletons. The chain couples TRBV7-8 to TRBJ1-5; D is unresolved. What was sequenced was naive CD4+ T cells sorted from blood. Subset specified: CD45RA+ positively selected. The receptor was derived from a woman aged 30 to 39 in good health. In nucleotides, the CDR3 is TGTGCCAGCAGCTTAGGGCGGGGTTGGAGCAATCAGCCCCAGCATTTT. Amino acid sequence: CASSLGRGWSNQPQHF.